The T cell receptor beta chain under discussion was sequenced for a study of T cell responses to AZD1222 COVID-19 vaccine. General study findings and limits: Across the whole spike, CD4 TCRs peaked at regions 160-218 and 743-854. As reported, nearly half of all spike-specific TCRs target variant regions that are unmutated. Increased Spike-specific TCR breadth and depth were observed after two AZD1222 doses.

Repertoires were generated with immunoSEQ multiplex PCR, while TCRdb's copy carries only in-frame clones and drops some. The sample carries 120,000 to 150,000 clones, approximately 91% recorded once. This clone was counted between two and nine times. What it binds is not known. Germline loops: CDR1 SEHNR, CDR2 FQNEAQ (reference sequence). Trimming cost V 2 bases and J 0 bases, with 13 bases left between them. CDR3 length: 16 amino acids. The chain employs TRBV7-9 and TRBJ1-1; D possibly corresponds to TRBD1 (6 bases). Here the sequenced sample was peripheral blood, taken 28 days after the second dose of the MenACWY control vaccine. This sequence was found in an adult who received the MenACWY meningococcal vaccine as a control. The CDR3 DNA is TGTGCCAGCAGCTTAAATACAGGGAACATGAACACTGAAGCTTTCTTT. As protein: CASSLNTGNMNTEAFF.